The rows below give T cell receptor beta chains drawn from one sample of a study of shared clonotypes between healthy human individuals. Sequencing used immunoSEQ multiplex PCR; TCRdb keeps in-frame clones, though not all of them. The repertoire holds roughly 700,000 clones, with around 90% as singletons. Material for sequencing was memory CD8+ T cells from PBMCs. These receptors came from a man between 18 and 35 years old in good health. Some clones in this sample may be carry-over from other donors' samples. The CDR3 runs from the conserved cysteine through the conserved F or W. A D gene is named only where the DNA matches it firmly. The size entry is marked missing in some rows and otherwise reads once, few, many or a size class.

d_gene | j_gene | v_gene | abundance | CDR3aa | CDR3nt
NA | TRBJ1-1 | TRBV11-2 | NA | CASSLRTGVNTEAFF | TGTGCCAGCAGCCTCAGGACGGGGGTGAACACTGAAGCTTTCTTT
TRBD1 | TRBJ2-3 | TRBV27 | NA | CASSFDRVTDTQYF | TGTGCCAGCAGCTTTGACAGGGTCACAGATACGCAGTATTTT
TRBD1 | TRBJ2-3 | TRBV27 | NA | CASSPRQGSDTQYF | TGTGCCAGCAGTCCGCGACAGGGATCAGATACGCAGTATTTT
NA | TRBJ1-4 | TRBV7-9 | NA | CASSSKKIDPTTNEKLFF | TGTGCCAGCAGCTCGAAAAAAATAGACCCAACAACTAATGAAAAACTGTTTTTT
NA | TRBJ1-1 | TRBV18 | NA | CASSPVGANTEAFF | TGTGCCAGCTCACCCGTCGGGGCGAACACTGAAGCTTTCTTT
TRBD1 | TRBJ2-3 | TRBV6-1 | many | CASIWTGASTDTQYF | TGTGCCAGCATCTGGACAGGGGCGAGCACAGATACGCAGTATTTT
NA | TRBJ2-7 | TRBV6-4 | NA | CASSDSCRSYEQYF | TGTGCCAGCAGTGACTCTTGTCGGAGCTACGAGCAGTACTTC
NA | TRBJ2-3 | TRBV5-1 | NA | CASSFMGPGDTQYF | TGCGCCAGCAGCTTCATGGGGCCCGGAGATACGCAGTATTTT
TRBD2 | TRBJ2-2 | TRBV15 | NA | CATSREFLGTSGSYTGELFF | TGTGCCACCAGCAGAGAATTTCTGGGGACTAGCGGGAGCTACACCGGGGAGCTGTTTTTT
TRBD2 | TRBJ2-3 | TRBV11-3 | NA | CASSSGLGDTQYF | TGTGCCAGCAGCTCGGGACTAGGGGATACGCAGTATTTT
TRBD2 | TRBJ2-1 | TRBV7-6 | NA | CASSLGAGASDEQFF | TGTGCCAGCAGCTTAGGAGCGGGAGCTAGCGATGAGCAGTTCTTC
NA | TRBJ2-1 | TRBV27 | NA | CASSLEGSGYNEQFF | TGTGCCAGCAGTTTAGAAGGTAGCGGCTACAATGAGCAGTTCTTC
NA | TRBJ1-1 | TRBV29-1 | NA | CSVGLGGVTEAFF | TGCAGCGTTGGCCTCGGGGGGGTCACTGAAGCTTTCTTT
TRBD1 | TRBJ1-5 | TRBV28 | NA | CASSSRGPGQPQHF | TGTGCCAGCAGTTCCAGGGGGCCTGGGCAGCCCCAGCATTTT
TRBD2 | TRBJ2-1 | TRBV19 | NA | CASSIDSGSRYEQFF | TGTGCCAGTAGTATCGATAGCGGGAGTCGGTATGAGCAGTTCTTC
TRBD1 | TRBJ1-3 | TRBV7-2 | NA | CASSLGQVLNVLSGNTIYF | TGTGCCAGCAGCTTGGGACAGGTCCTCAATGTTCTCTCTGGAAACACCATATATTTT
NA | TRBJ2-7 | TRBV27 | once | CASSLVGVSGNEQYF | TGTGCCAGCAGTCTTGTTGGGGTCTCCGGGAACGAGCAGTACTTC
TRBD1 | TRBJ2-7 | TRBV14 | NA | CASSQGNPIQGGLYEQYF | TGTGCCAGCAGCCAAGGTAACCCTATTCAAGGGGGCCTCTACGAGCAGTACTTC
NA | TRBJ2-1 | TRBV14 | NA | CASSPDRYEQFF | TGTGCCAGCAGCCCCGACAGGTATGAGCAGTTCTTC
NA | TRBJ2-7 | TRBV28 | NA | CASSSKGEVNEQYF | TGTGCCAGCAGTTCTAAGGGAGAGGTGAACGAGCAGTACTTC
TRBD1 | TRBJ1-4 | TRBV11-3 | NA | CASSFLGQGARANEKLFF | TGTGCCAGCAGCTTTCTAGGACAGGGGGCGCGGGCTAATGAAAAACTGTTTTTT
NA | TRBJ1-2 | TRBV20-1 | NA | CSAREGYGYTF | TGCAGTGCTAGAGAGGGCTATGGCTACACCTTC
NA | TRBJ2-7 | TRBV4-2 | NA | CASSPTVVAAGFEGEQYF | TGTGCCAGCAGTCCCACCGTGGTGGCCGCTGGTTTCGAAGGCGAGCAGTACTTC
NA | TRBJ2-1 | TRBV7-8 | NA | CASSLSYGGEIYNEQFF | TGTGCCAGCAGCTTATCCTATGGCGGGGAGATCTACAATGAGCAGTTCTTC
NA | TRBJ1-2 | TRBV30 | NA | CAWLWAPLGYGYTF | TGTGCCTGGTTATGGGCCCCCCTAGGCTATGGCTACACCTTC
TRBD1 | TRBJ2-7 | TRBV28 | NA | CASSFPGQGDYEQYF | TGTGCCAGCAGTTTCCCCGGACAGGGGGACTACGAGCAGTACTTC
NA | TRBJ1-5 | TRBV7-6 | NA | CASSGGSGQPQHF | TGTGCCAGCAGCGGAGGCTCCGGGCAGCCCCAGCATTTT
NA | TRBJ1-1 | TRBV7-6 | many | CASSLAGGGVTEAFF | TGTGCCAGCAGCTTAGCGGGGGGAGGAGTAACTGAAGCTTTCTTT